This T cell receptor (beta chain) was recovered during a study of cytomegalovirus exposure and HLA in healthy donors. Study-wide points: In an earlier analysis, in 620 or so donors, most V segments appeared productive either ~87% or ~30% of the time. Later work found that TCR association rates differed between HLA loci; DRB1 had the most and HLA-C the fewest. Altogether, 160 or so TCR beta chains were recorded as cytomegalovirus-associated.

Germline V gene lookup returns CDR1 LGHNA and CDR2 YSLEER. The CDR3 is made up of 17 amino acids. Losses at the gene ends were 0 bases for V and 5 bases for J; bases not matched to a gene: 8. Remarks on this clone: Its antigen remains unidentified.

The PCR employed 60 Vbeta primers together with 13 Jbeta primers. Generated by immunoSEQ multiplex PCR, the TCRdb table keeps only in-frame clones and is missing some. Its table records 45,000 to 60,000 clones. Material: PBMCs. This receptor was obtained from a woman aged 40 to 50 in good health and CMV-seronegative. The V gene is TRBV4-3, the J gene TRBJ2-1; 9 positions agree with TRBD2. CDR3 coding DNA: TGCGCCAGCAGCCAAGATCGTCTAGCGGGATTGGACAATGAGCAGTTCTTC. Its protein is CASSQDRLAGLDNEQFF.